The present TCR beta chain was sequenced within a study of early T cells in non-severe SARS-CoV-2 infection. This CDR3 region has 17 residues. The V segment lost 2 bases and the J segment 8 bases; nucleotides outside the gene matches: 17. Germline CDR1 SGDLS, CDR2 YYNGEE. Individual cDNA molecules were tagged with unique molecular identifiers. MiXCR, run by TCRdb on the 5' RACE reads, gives a single entry per CDR3 protein. The data hold about 44,000 distinct CDR3 sequences, with 20% to 25% observed a single time. Findings and caveats of the study: Database matching using VDJdb favored anti-spike CD8 responses, with private and CD4 specificities left missing.

A remark on this clonotype: No antigen is known for it.

The sequence was obtained from an adult who was a healthcare worker with PCR-confirmed SARS-CoV-2 infection or an uninfected control (not recorded which). J is TRBJ2-5 and V is TRBV9; 8 bases are shared with TRBD1. The sample was whole blood, taken at baseline. Here the CDR3 reads CASSVAGGRSGKTTQYF. CDR3 in DNA: TGTGCCAGCAGCGTGGCAGGGGGCCGCTCAGGGAAGACCACCCAGTACTTC.